These T cell receptor beta chains were read from a single sample in a study of blood T cell repertoires in COVID-19. The repertoire was sequenced with immunoSEQ multiplex PCR; TCRdb's copy has only in-frame clones and lacks some. The sample yields 120,000 or so clones, around 86% seen once. Sequenced input: peripheral blood. The receptors here all came from a man in his forties or fifties with acute or convalescent COVID-19. CDR3s include the opening cysteine and the closing phenylalanine or tryptophan.

J gene | V gene | CDR3 protein
TRBJ1-2 | TRBV13 | CASQRGPIGGYTF
TRBJ1-6 | TRBV4-3 | CASSHTRQGESPLHF
TRBJ1-2 | TRBV5-6 | CASSLGLDSVPIYGYTF
TRBJ2-6 | TRBV19 | CASRSPGQPLSGANVLTF
TRBJ1-1 | TRBV19 | CASSQGQGRTEAFF
TRBJ1-1 | TRBV30 | CAWSPGTGLNTEAFF
TRBJ2-3 | TRBV4-1 | CASSLIRGASTDTQYF
TRBJ2-1 | TRBV2 | CASSDAGGPYNEQFF
TRBJ1-1 | TRBV30 | CAWRTGGVAFF
TRBJ1-2 | TRBV7-3 | CASSARGRGYGYTF
TRBJ1-2 | TRBV9 | CASSKQGASRTF
TRBJ1-1 | TRBV9 | CASSVGGTGNTEAFF
TRBJ2-2 | TRBV30 | CAWRGFYTGELFF
TRBJ2-5 | TRBV4-3 | CASSQVVGAWKQETQYF
TRBJ2-7 | TRBV6-5 | CASSYRGVGQSYEQYF
TRBJ1-1 | TRBV18 | CASSTGQAGNTEAFF
TRBJ2-6 | TRBV12-5 | CASGRDSGANVLTF
TRBJ2-1 | TRBV6-2/TRBV6-3 | CASSYVAGEYNEQFF
TRBJ1-1 | TRBV10-3 | CAISEKRGNTEAFF
TRBJ1-4 | TRBV25-1 | CASRPGHINEKLFF
TRBJ2-5 | TRBV9 | CASSLRDLAGETQYF
TRBJ2-7 | TRBV18 | CASSVSAGSNEQYF
TRBJ2-1 | TRBV10-3 | CAISGTSGDNEQFF
TRBJ1-2 | TRBV29-1 | CSVSSGGYGYTF
TRBJ1-2 | TRBV5-1 | CASSRRQVGHGYTF
TRBJ1-3 | TRBV15 | CATSLAVSGNTIYF
TRBJ2-3 | TRBV5-1 | CASSLESRADTQYF
TRBJ2-6 | TRBV27 | CASRSSGANVLTF
TRBJ1-1 | TRBV5-1 | CASSLFGENTEAFF
TRBJ2-7 | TRBV7-8 | CASSARIFSYEQYF
TRBJ1-6 | TRBV13 | CASSFWGRGPNSPLHF
TRBJ1-1 | TRBV7-2 | CASSFWTGLEAFF
TRBJ1-3 | TRBV19 | CASSRETAGNTIYF
TRBJ2-6 | TRBV2 | CASSQRGTGANVLTF
TRBJ2-3 | TRBV2 | CASSTPRGTDTQYF
TRBJ2-2 | TRBV30 | CAWLSTVNPWGGHTGELFF
TRBJ1-5 | TRBV19 | CASSIGTVPNQPQHF
TRBJ1-2 | TRBV4-1 | CASSQQDNYGYTF
TRBJ1-2 | TRBV27 | CASSLSGSGFYGYTF
TRBJ1-1 | TRBV7-2 | CASSFAGENTEAFF
TRBJ2-5 | TRBV19 | CASSTWGGEQETQYF
TRBJ1-1 | TRBV30 | CAWSLPGLGTEAFF
TRBJ1-1 | TRBV15 | CATLRPSRGRNTEAFF
TRBJ2-1 | TRBV18 | CASSPPGGGNYNEQFF
TRBJ2-7 | TRBV2 | CASSESVQQYF
TRBJ1-3 | TRBV7-7 | CASSPGVRGENTIYF
TRBJ2-3 | TRBV6-4 | CASSAGLQDTQYF
TRBJ1-3 | TRBV19 | CASSKSGAGNTIYF
TRBJ1-1 | TRBV19 | CASSITAENTEAFF
TRBJ1-2 | TRBV7-2 | CASSLGQETYGYTF
TRBJ2-3 | TRBV7-2 | CASSLALARLTQYF
TRBJ1-2 | TRBV28 | CASRRQSNYGYTF
TRBJ2-3 | TRBV5-1 | CASSSVSGDTDTQYF
TRBJ2-7 | TRBV29-1 | CSVRWDRASYEQYF
TRBJ1-2 | TRBV25-1 | CASSESGLKYTPNYGYTF
TRBJ1-1 | TRBV19 | CASSIYVSADEAFF
TRBJ2-6 | TRBV10-3 | CAISESEGAAGANVLTF
TRBJ1-5 | TRBV6-1 | CASSDKLTGGHQPQHF
TRBJ1-6 | TRBV6-6 | CASSPATGYNSPLHF
TRBJ2-5 | TRBV4-1 | CASSQGDRDQETQYF